This passage covers 32 T cell receptor beta chains from one sample sequenced in a study of cytomegalovirus exposure and HLA in healthy donors. 13 Jbeta primers and 60 Vbeta primers were used for the PCR. Profiling relied on immunoSEQ multiplex PCR, and the TCRdb table lists in-frame clones only, not all of them. The data show around 140,000 clones, about 80% seen once. What was sequenced was PBMCs. These receptor sequences come from a woman aged 40 to 49 in good health and CMV-seropositive.

This chain joins TRBV7-8 and TRBJ1-2, with 9 bases matching TRBD1. After removal of 3 bases from V and 8 bases from J, the junction contained 7 bases not matched to a gene. CDR3 length: 14 amino acids. Germline-derived CDR1 and CDR2 are SGHVS and FQNEAQ. In DNA, the CDR3 is TGTGCCAGCAGCTTGGTACAGGGGGCAGGGGGCTACACCTTC. This sequence encodes CASSLVQGAGGYTF.

The chain couples TRBV5-1 to TRBJ2-1; 12 bases agree with TRBD2. From germline, CDR1 is SGHRS and CDR2 YFSETQ. J lost 7 bases, V lost 5 bases, and 10 bases had no gene match. The CDR3 has 16 residues. The CDR3, as DNA: TGCGCCAGCAGGAAATGGACTAGCGGGACCGGGAATGAGCAGTTCTTC. Encoded protein: CASRKWTSGTGNEQFF.

This clone appeared a single time. CDR3 residues: CASTLRTGTSYEQYF. CDR3 bases: TGTGCCAGTACTTTACGGACAGGGACCTCCTACGAGCAGTACTTC. The chain couples TRBV19 to TRBJ2-7; 8 nucleotides align to TRBD1. The germline V gene has CDR1 LNHDA and CDR2 SQIVND (reference sequence). This CDR3 is built from 15 residues. The V segment lost 7 bases and the J segment 0 bases; nucleotides outside the gene matches: 8. Supplemented by reference TRBV19 and TRBJ2-7, the full variable domain reads DGGITQSPKYLFRKEGQNVTLSCEQNLNHDAMYWYRQDPGQGLRLIYYSQIVNDFQKGDIAEGYSVSREKKESFPLTVTSAQKNPTAFYLCASTLRTGTSYEQYFGPGTRLTVT.

The genes are TRBV5-1 and TRBJ1-5; D is uncertain. The CDR3 is made up of 16 amino acids. Trimming removed 0 bases at V and 1 base at J, with 11 bases between. Looked up from germline, CDR1 is SGHRS and CDR2 is YFSETQ. CDR3 amino acids: CASSLEPGTSNQPQHF. The CDR3 DNA follows: TGCGCCAGCAGCTTGGAACCGGGAACGAGCAATCAGCCCCAGCATTTT.

This chain uses TRBV6-6 with TRBJ2-1, with TRBD2 matching 11 bases. This CDR3 has 15 residues. CDR1 and CDR2 (germline): MNHNY, SVGAGI (reference sequence). With V trimmed by 2 bases and J by 10 bases, 7 bases remained unmatched. The CDR3 nucleotides are TGTGCCAGCAGTTACGGCACTAGCGGGAGCGGAGAGCAGTTCTTC. It codes for CASSYGTSGSGEQFF.

This clone was observed a single time. The rearrangement joins TRBV30 to TRBJ1-5; D may be TRBD1 (5 bases). From germline, CDR1 is GTSNPN and CDR2 SVGIG (reference sequence). The CDR3 totals 17 residues. Trimming took off 0 bases at V and 1 base at J, with 16 bases between the two ends. Written as DNA, the CDR3 is TGTGCCTGGAGTGTTTGGGGCGGACCTCGGAGCAATCAGCCCCAGCATTTT. This codes for CAWSVWGGPRSNQPQHF.

The chain uses TRBV11-2 and TRBJ1-2, with 8 bases identical to TRBD1. The junction had 10 bases not matched to a gene; V was cut back by 5 bases and J by 8 bases. The CDR3 is 14 amino acids. Germline V gene data show CDR1 as SGHAT and CDR2 as FQNNGV. The CDR3 bases are TGTGCCAGCAGCCCACTCTCGGACAGGGAAGGCTACACCTTC. Its translation is CASSPLSDREGYTF.

This chain links TRBV5-1 with TRBJ2-5; 7 nucleotides match TRBD2. The tail of the sequence fits TRBJ2-7 better, so the J call may be wrong. The CDR3 has 14 residues. CDR1 SGHRS and CDR2 YFSETQ come from the germline V gene. The CDR3 DNA follows: TGCGCCAGCAGCTTACGCGGGAGAATGGACGAGCAGTACTTC. It codes for CASSLRGRMDEQYF.

The chain links TRBV10-3 to TRBJ2-2, with unresolved D. V lost 3 bases and J lost 0, with 11 bases in between. The CDR3 extends over 16 amino acids. In germline, CDR1 is ENHRY, CDR2 SYGVKD. CDR3 amino acids: CAISDPTRANTGELFF. The CDR3 bases are TGTGCCATCAGTGACCCGACAAGAGCGAACACCGGGGAGCTGTTTTTT.

This chain joins TRBV7-9 and TRBJ1-4, with TRBD1 matching over 8 bases. V lost 3 bases, J lost 5 bases, and 5 bases stayed unmatched. The germline V gene encodes CDR1 SEHNR and CDR2 FQNEAQ (reference sequence). The CDR3 consists of 15 residues. CDR3 DNA sequence: TGTGCCAGCAGCTTGACAGGGGCCAGGAATGAAAAACTGTTTTTT. Translating gives CASSLTGARNEKLFF.

The gene calls are TRBV6-4 and TRBJ2-1; 8 nucleotides align to TRBD2. This CDR3 comprises 16 residues. In germline, CDR1 is MRHNA, CDR2 SNTAGT. V dropped 0 bases and J dropped 5; count of bases not matched to a gene: 6. CDR3 in DNA: TGTGCCAGCAGTGACTCCGGGCTAGCGGGCCACAATGAGCAGTTCTTC. It is translated as CASSDSGLAGHNEQFF.

This clone was counted between two and nine times. This sequence joins TRBV5-1 and TRBJ2-2; possibly TRBD2 for D (7 bases). The CDR3 runs to 15 residues. Trimming took 7 bases from V and 3 from J, leaving 16 bases between them. The germline V gene encodes CDR1 SGHRS and CDR2 YFSETQ. CDR3 sequence reads: CASSGASGYTGELFF. In nucleotides, the CDR3 is TGCGCCAGCTCGGGGGCTAGCGGATACACCGGGGAGCTGTTTTTT.

The chain combines TRBV6-5 with TRBJ1-2, with a tentative D call TRBD1 (6 bases). Germline assignment: CDR1 MNHEY and CDR2 SVGAGI. The CDR3 runs to 15 residues. V lost 6 bases, J lost 3 bases, and 17 bases lay in between. CDR3 in amino acids: CASRRLQGADYGYTF. Written as DNA, the CDR3 is TGTGCCAGCAGGCGCCTACAGGGCGCGGACTATGGCTACACCTTC.

This chain connects TRBV9 to TRBJ2-7; no definite D call. Germline V gene lookup returns CDR1 SGDLS and CDR2 YYNGEE. CDR3 size: 13 residues. The V end lost 0 bases, the J end lost 1 base, and 5 bases lay between the germline ends. CDR3 bases: TGTGCCAGCAGCGTAGCAGTTTCCTACGAGCAGTACTTC. This sequence encodes CASSVAVSYEQYF.

J is TRBJ2-3 and V is TRBV4-1, with 8 bases aligning to TRBD1. There are 15 residues in the CDR3. V was clipped by 3 bases and J by 4 bases; unmatched bases: 6. Germline V gene sequence: CDR1 MGHRA, CDR2 YSYEKL. DNA of the CDR3: TGCGCCAGCAGCCAGACAGGGGTCTCGGCAGATACGCAGTATTTT. Encoded protein: CASSQTGVSADTQYF.

V is TRBV6-5 and J is TRBJ2-7; TRBD2 is a possible D gene (5 bases). Germline CDR1 MNHEY, CDR2 SVGAGI. The CDR3 contains 11 residues. V was shortened by 2 bases and J by 9 bases, with 8 bases between the two germline ends. CDR3 in amino acids: CASSYEGAQYF. The CDR3 DNA reads as TGTGCCAGCAGTTACGAGGGCGCGCAGTACTTC.

This rearrangement joins TRBV6-5 to TRBJ1-4; 7 bases align to TRBD1. V lost 4 bases, J lost 7 bases, and 6 bases stayed unmatched. Germline V gene lookup returns CDR1 MNHEY and CDR2 SVGAGI. There are 14 residues in the CDR3. The CDR3 DNA follows: TGTGCCAGCAGTTTGAGGGGGCAGGGTGAAAAACTGTTTTTT. This gives the protein CASSLRGQGEKLFF.

The gene calls are TRBV28 and TRBJ2-1; 7 bases line up with TRBD1. The CDR3 is 16 amino acids. The V gene end was trimmed by 6 bases and the J gene end by 0 bases; junction bases not matched to a gene: 8. From germline, CDR1 is MDHEN and CDR2 SYDVKM. CDR3 sequence: CASSLKTGSSYNEQFF. The CDR3 region has the DNA TGTGCCAGCAGCTTAAAGACAGGGAGCTCCTACAATGAGCAGTTCTTC. Together with reference TRBV28 and TRBJ2-1, the CDR3 gives the full variable domain: DVKVTQSSRYLVKRTGEKVFLECVQDMDHENMFWYRQDPGLGLRLIYFSYDVKMKEKGDIPEGYSVSREKKERFSLILESASTNQTSMYLCASSLKTGSSYNEQFFGPGTRLTVL.

The gene calls are TRBV27 and TRBJ2-2; D call uncertain. The germline gives CDR1 MNHEY, CDR2 SMNVEV (reference sequence). The CDR3 is 13 amino acids. V dropped 3 bases and J dropped 1 base, with 3 bases sitting between them. The CDR3 DNA sequence: TGTGCCAGCAGTTTTCAGAACACCGGGGAGCTGTTTTTT. It encodes CASSFQNTGELFF.

The J gene is TRBJ1-1, the V gene TRBV30; 7 positions match TRBD1. The V segment lost 8 bases and the J segment 5 bases; nucleotides outside the gene matches: 17. The CDR3 totals 15 residues. Germline lookup yields CDR1 GTSNPN and CDR2 SVGIG (reference sequence). CDR3 DNA sequence: TGTGCCGGATCCGGGACAGCGCTCCTGAGGACTGAAGCTTTCTTT. This encodes CAGSGTALLRTEAFF.

This clone was found a few times. This chain joins TRBV5-3 and TRBJ2-3, with D tentatively TRBD1 (6 bases). TRBV5-3 is designated an ORF whose function remains uncertain. The CDR3 loop spans 18 amino acids. Trimming cost V 4 bases and J 1 base, with 22 bases left between them. CDR3 region: CARSNTGKEIPGTDTQYF. In DNA form, the CDR3 reads TGTGCCAGAAGCAATACAGGGAAAGAGATCCCTGGCACAGATACGCAGTATTTT.

The gene calls are TRBV4-1 and TRBJ2-5; D is undetermined. The germline CDR1 and CDR2 sequences are MGHRA and YSYEKL. The V gene lost 1 base and the J gene lost 4 bases, with 13 bases spanning the gap. The CDR3 is made up of 15 amino acids. The chain's CDR3 is CASSQVSLGRETQYF. In nucleotides, the CDR3 is TGCGCCAGCAGCCAAGTATCTTTGGGCAGAGAGACCCAGTACTTC.

The rearrangement links TRBV5-1 to TRBJ2-1, with 14 bases fitting TRBD2. The CDR3 is 16 residues long. V lost 2 bases, J lost 8 bases, and 6 bases stayed unmatched. Germline V gives CDR1 SGHRS, CDR2 YFSETQ. DNA of the CDR3: TGCGCCAGCAGCTTCGCGACTAGCGGGAGGGTGGATGAGCAGTTCTTC. Its translation is CASSFATSGRVDEQFF.

The V gene is TRBV5-4, the J gene TRBJ2-5; 9 bases map to TRBD2. The CDR3 covers 13 residues. V lost 0 bases, J lost 11 bases, and 5 bases stayed unmatched. Per the germline V gene, CDR1 is SGHNT and CDR2 is YYREEE (reference sequence). The CDR3 here is CASSLVREGEQYF. CDR3 nucleotides: TGTGCCAGCAGCTTGGTGCGGGAGGGAGAGCAGTACTTC.

This chain joins TRBV5-4 and TRBJ2-3; weak D call: TRBD2 (5 bases). CDR1 SGHNT and CDR2 YYREEE come from the germline V gene (reference sequence). V was pared by 0 bases and J by 2 bases, with 16 bases between. The CDR3 is made up of 17 amino acids. CDR3 coding DNA: TGTGCCAGCAGCTTGGCTCTCCGGGTGGAGGTCACAGATACGCAGTATTTT. It encodes CASSLALRVEVTDTQYF.

This rearrangement joins TRBV7-8 to TRBJ2-1; 12 bases match TRBD2. J gave up 15 bases and V 4 bases, and 10 bases lay outside the gene matches. The CDR3 spans 14 residues. CDR1 is SGHVS and CDR2 is FQNEAQ in the germline V gene. The CDR3 reads CASSYRLAGEEVFF. CDR3 coding DNA: TGTGCCAGCAGCTATCGACTAGCGGGAGAGGAGGTGTTCTTC.

V is TRBV11-3 and J is TRBJ2-1, with a possible D match to TRBD2 (6 bases). CDR3 length equals 16 residues. Germline values: CDR1 SGHNT, CDR2 YENEEA. Trimming took 5 bases from V and 8 from J, leaving 22 bases between them. CDR3 in amino acids: CASSLSSKGGVHEQFF. The CDR3, as DNA: TGTGCCAGCAGCCTTTCTTCTAAGGGAGGAGTCCATGAGCAGTTCTTC.

CDR3 nucleotide sequence: TGCGCCAGCAGCTTGAAGGGACTCCGCGGATCAGATACGCAGTATTTT. Translated: CASSLKGLRGSDTQYF. The chain couples TRBV5-1 to TRBJ2-3; tentatively, D is TRBD2 (6 bases). The CDR3 length is 16 residues. The germline gives CDR1 SGHRS, CDR2 YFSETQ. Trimming removed 1 base at V and 4 bases at J, with 16 bases between.

This clone came up a few times. The rearrangement uses TRBV27 and TRBJ2-7, with 7 bases lining up with TRBD1. The ends lost 3 bases at V and 2 bases at J; junction bases unmatched: 4. From germline, CDR1 is MNHEY and CDR2 SMNVEV (reference sequence). The CDR3 loop spans 14 amino acids. The CDR3 is CASSLTGTAYEQYF. The CDR3, as DNA: TGTGCCAGCAGTTTGACCGGGACAGCCTACGAGCAGTACTTC.

The genes are TRBV9 and TRBJ2-5, with D perhaps matching TRBD2 (6 bases). The CDR3 consists of 15 residues. Between the trimmed V and J ends, which lost 3 bases and 7 bases, there was a span of 19 bases. CDR1 SGDLS and CDR2 YYNGEE come from the germline V gene. CDR3 sequence: CASSALGGSGGTQYF. The CDR3 coding sequence is TGTGCCAGCAGCGCCCTGGGGGGTTCCGGAGGGACCCAGTACTTC.

The rearrangement links TRBV6-6 to TRBJ1-4; TRBD1 aligns across 7 bases. The CDR3 is 15 residues long. Germline values: CDR1 MNHNY, CDR2 SVGAGI (reference sequence). V shed 0 bases, J shed 6 bases, and the junction held 4 bases outside the gene matches. The DNA of the CDR3 is TGTGCCAGCAGTTACTCGATTACAGGGGATGAAAAACTGTTTTTT. Protein: CASSYSITGDEKLFF.

The chain employs TRBV27 and TRBJ1-2, with unresolved D. Trimming took off 0 bases at V and 4 bases at J, with 9 bases between the two ends. The CDR3 has 14 residues. The germline CDR1 and CDR2 sequences are MNHEY and SMNVEV (reference sequence). CDR3 amino acids: CASSLSRVGYGYTF. CDR3 nucleotide sequence: TGTGCCAGCAGTTTATCGAGGGTCGGCTATGGCTACACCTTC.